Included here is one T cell receptor beta chain sequence, with context. Its specificity is not known. The entry originates in a study of cytomegalovirus exposure and HLA in healthy donors. Study-level points and caveats: Segments of the TCR beta V type were, in most cases, productive about 90% or about 30% of the time in an earlier analysis.

Trimming pared 0 bases from V and 8 bases from J, leaving 15 bases between. The CDR3 contains 15 residues. CDR1 SGDLS and CDR2 YYNGEE come from the germline V gene. Primers for the PCR totalled 60 Vbeta and 13 Jbeta. Measured with immunoSEQ multiplex PCR; TCRdb has only the in-frame clones, and not every one. The data show under 200,000 clones, about two thirds seen once. The rearrangement joins TRBV9 to TRBJ2-1; D is unresolved. This TCR was sampled from a woman aged 18-35 years in good health and CMV-seropositive. Sequences were obtained from PBMCs. The CDR3 sequence is CASSVGAVVSHEQFF. In DNA form, the CDR3 reads TGTGCCAGCAGCGTAGGGGCAGTGGTCAGCCATGAGCAGTTCTTC.